A selection of T cell receptor beta chains follows, all from one sample in a study of shared clonotypes between healthy human individuals. TCRdb keeps only in-frame clones here, not all; method: immunoSEQ multiplex PCR. The sample shows 600,000 to 750,000 clones, 90% of them seen only once. Sequences were obtained from memory CD8+ T cells from PBMCs. The receptors were sampled from a man younger than 35 in good health. Some clones in this sample may be carry-over from other donors' samples. The CDR3 runs from the conserved cysteine through the conserved F or W. The D gene is left open where the match is weak. A clone size is listed for some rows: how often the clone was seen (once, few, many), or a class if it is expanded.

d_call	v_call	j_call	cdr3_length	clone_size	cdr3_nt	cdr3_aa
-	TRBV6-5	TRBJ1-1	13	-	TGTGCCAGCAGTGATAACCTGAACACTGAAGCTTTCTTT	CASSDNLNTEAFF
-	TRBV28	TRBJ1-5	15	-	TGTGCCACTCGACCGTGGGGGGCGCCCGATCAGCCCCAGCATTTT	CATRPWGAPDQPQHF
TRBD2	TRBV7-2	TRBJ2-7	16	-	TGTGCCAGCAGCGCCCCGACTAGCGGGAGGTCCTACGAGCAGTACTTC	CASSAPTSGRSYEQYF
-	TRBV27	TRBJ1-1	15	-	TGTGCCAGCAGTTTTGGAGGGCTCATGAACACTGAAGCTTTCTTT	CASSFGGLMNTEAFF
TRBD1	TRBV4-1	TRBJ1-2	17	-	TGCGCCAGCAGCCCGCGAACTCAGACAGGGGGGGTAGATGGCTACACCTTC	CASSPRTQTGGVDGYTF
-	TRBV7-8	TRBJ2-7	15	-	TGTGCCAGCAGCTTAGTTGACCAGAGCTCCTACGAGCAGTACTTC	CASSLVDQSSYEQYF
TRBD1	TRBV9	TRBJ2-7	15	-	TGTGCCAGCAGCGTAGGGACAGGGGATACCTACGAGCAGTACTTC	CASSVGTGDTYEQYF
-	TRBV6-1	TRBJ2-2	15	-	TGTGCCAGCTTCGTCGGCGGGGTGAACACCGGGGAGCTGTTTTTT	CASFVGGVNTGELFF
-	TRBV19	TRBJ1-2	15	-	TGTGCCAGTATAGGGACGAGACAGCGACGTTATGGCTACACCTTC	CASIGTRQRRYGYTF
-	TRBV9	TRBJ2-7	14	-	TGTGCCAGCAGCGTATTTGGGGGCTGGTACGAGCAGTACTTC	CASSVFGGWYEQYF
-	TRBV10-2	TRBJ1-5	15	-	TGCGCCAGCAGTGAGTGGGCGGGAGGCAATCAGCCCCAGCATTTT	CASSEWAGGNQPQHF
-	TRBV13	TRBJ2-7	13	-	TGTGCCAGCAGCTTAGGTAAATTTCACGAGCAGTACTTC	CASSLGKFHEQYF
-	TRBV13	TRBJ2-5	13	-	TGTGCCAGCAGCTTAAAGGGGCGAGAGACCCAGTACTTC	CASSLKGRETQYF
TRBD1	TRBV7-9	TRBJ2-7	14	-	TGTGCCAGCAGCTTACCACGACAGGGCTCCGAGCAGTACTTC	CASSLPRQGSEQYF
-	TRBV27	TRBJ2-1	13	-	TGTGCCAGCAGTTCAGGACTGAACAATGAGCAGTTCTTC	CASSSGLNNEQFF
TRBD1	TRBV28	TRBJ2-7	15	-	TGTGCCAGCAGTTTGGGGGACAGGGTTTTCTACGAGCAGTACTTC	CASSLGDRVFYEQYF
-	TRBV12-5	TRBJ2-7	16	-	TGTGCTAGTGGTTTGGCCCGCTCGACCCGATCCTACGAGCAGTACTTC	CASGLARSTRSYEQYF
-	TRBV9	TRBJ1-5	15	-	TGTGCCAGCAGCCTCCACGACAGCGCAGGTCAGCCCCAGCATTTT	CASSLHDSAGQPQHF
-	TRBV5-1	TRBJ1-2	15	-	TGCGCCAGCAGCTTGAGGGGTAGGGGCGTTGATGGCTACACCTTC	CASSLRGRGVDGYTF
-	TRBV18	TRBJ1-2	17	-	TGTGCCAGCTCACCACCGCGTGTAGGGAACAGCATCTATGGCTACACCTTC	CASSPPRVGNSIYGYTF
-	TRBV6-5	TRBJ1-2	14	few	TGTGCCAGCTGTTCGCTAAACTCCAACTATGGCTACACCTTC	CASCSLNSNYGYTF
TRBD1	TRBV6-1	TRBJ1-5	14	-	TGTGCCAGCAGGGGGACAGGGATTAATCAGCCCCAGCATTTT	CASRGTGINQPQHF
-	TRBV5-4	TRBJ2-7	14	-	TGTGCCAGCAGATTAATCGGGTCGGGGTACGAGCAGTACTTC	CASRLIGSGYEQYF
-	TRBV13	TRBJ2-1	17	-	TGTGCCAGCAGCTTCCTAGGGGCGGGTGAGACCTACAATGAGCAGTTCTTC	CASSFLGAGETYNEQFF
-	TRBV11-2	TRBJ2-7	14	-	TGTGCCAGCAGCGCCCGGGACTTAAACTACGAGCAGTACTTC	CASSARDLNYEQYF
TRBD1	TRBV27	TRBJ2-7	15	-	TGTGCCAGCAGTTTATGGGCCAGGGGGCCGGGCGAGCAGTACTTC	CASSLWARGPGEQYF
TRBD1	TRBV5-1	TRBJ1-2	12	-	TGCGCCAGCAGCCTCGGACAGGGGGGCTACACCTTC	CASSLGQGGYTF
TRBD1	TRBV27	TRBJ2-7	13	-	TGTGCCAGCAGTCTCAGGGGGCCCTACGAGCAGTACTTC	CASSLRGPYEQYF
-	TRBV7-3	TRBJ2-1	16	-	TGTGCCAGCAGCTCCGCTTTCGGTGAGGGGGACAATGAGCAGTTCTTC	CASSSAFGEGDNEQFF
-	TRBV18	TRBJ1-1	14	once	TGTGCCAGCTCACCATCTACAGTATTCACTGAAGCTTTCTTT	CASSPSTVFTEAFF
-	TRBV21-1	TRBJ2-5	17	-	TGTGCCAGCAGCAGAAGGACTAGCGCGATGAGAGTGGAGACCCAGTACTTC	CASSRRTSAMRVETQYF
TRBD2	TRBV27	TRBJ2-7	13	once	TGTGCCAGCTCACCGGCGGGAGGGTACGAGCAGTACTTC	CASSPAGGYEQYF
-	TRBV9	TRBJ2-7	12	-	TGTGCCAGCAGCCTAACGGACCACGAGCAGTACTTC	CASSLTDHEQYF
-	TRBV21-1	TRBJ1-1	15	-	TGTGCCAGCAGCAATAAGGCCGGCGCCAACACTGAAGCTTTCTTT	CASSNKAGANTEAFF
-	TRBV4-3	TRBJ2-5	16	few	TGCGCCAGCAGCCAAGAAACTTGGCAGACACGAGAGACCCAGTACTTC	CASSQETWQTRETQYF
-	TRBV7-9	TRBJ2-2	18	-	TGTGCCAGCAGCTTAGGTCCCGACCACCTGGGGTCTACCGGGGAGCTGTTTTTT	CASSLGPDHLGSTGELFF
TRBD2	TRBV2	TRBJ2-2	16	-	TGTGCCAGCAGTGAGTGGCTAGCGGCGAACACCGGGGAGCTGTTTTTT	CASSEWLAANTGELFF
-	TRBV27	TRBJ1-2	13	-	TGTGCCAGCAGTCTCCCCTTGTGGGATGGCTACACCTTC	CASSLPLWDGYTF
TRBD2	TRBV27	TRBJ2-1	19	-	TGTGCCAGCAGTTTACCCCGCCCCGCTAGCGGGAGGGCCCTCAATGAGCAGTTCTTC	CASSLPRPASGRALNEQFF
TRBD1	TRBV9	TRBJ1-2	15	-	TGTGCCAGCAGCGTAGGGGCAGGGGGGACGAGCGGCTACACCTTC	CASSVGAGGTSGYTF
-	TRBV7-6	TRBJ1-2	16	-	TGTGCCAGCAGCAGAGGGTGTGAATCTCGAAAGCCTGGCTACACCTTC	CASSRGCESRKPGYTF
-	TRBV14	TRBJ2-2	15	-	TGTGCCAGCAGCCAAGAAAGGTCGGTGGTCGGGGAGCTGTTTTTT	CASSQERSVVGELFF
TRBD1	TRBV7-9	TRBJ1-2	17	-	TGTGCCAGCAGCTCGCCCCAACAGGGGGAGTGGGGCTATGGCTACACCTTC	CASSSPQQGEWGYGYTF
-	TRBV15	TRBJ2-7	17	-	TGTGCCACCAGCAGAGATGGGCCGGGACCCTCTGGGTTAGAGCAGTACTTC	CATSRDGPGPSGLEQYF
-	TRBV6-5	TRBJ1-5	13	-	TGTGCCAGCAGACAGGACCGCGATCAGCCCCAGCATTTT	CASRQDRDQPQHF
-	TRBV14	TRBJ2-7	15	-	TGTGCCAGCAGTTATCAGGGTTACCCCGACTACGAGCAGTACTTC	CASSYQGYPDYEQYF
TRBD1	TRBV29-1	TRBJ2-7	15	-	TGCAGCGTTGAAGGTTTGGACAGGCAACCCTACGAGCAGTACTTC	CSVEGLDRQPYEQYF
TRBD1	TRBV5-1	TRBJ1-1	14	-	TGCGCCAGCAGCTTGGTAGGACAGGGGGCTGAAGCTTTCTTT	CASSLVGQGAEAFF
TRBD2	TRBV5-1	TRBJ2-7	15	-	TGCGCCAGCAGCTTGGAGCTTAGCGGGGCCTACGAGCAGTACTTC	CASSLELSGAYEQYF
-	TRBV28	TRBJ1-4	13	-	TGTGGGGTGGCTTCGGTCCCTGCTGAAAAACTGTTTTTT	CGVASVPAEKLFF
-	TRBV25-1	TRBJ1-1	11	-	TGTGCCAGTACATCGGCCTGGGAAGCTTTCTTT	CASTSAWEAFF
-	TRBV7-6	TRBJ1-5	15	-	TGTGCCAGCAGCTTAGACGGTCATAGCAATCAGCCCCAGCATTTT	CASSLDGHSNQPQHF
TRBD1	TRBV15	TRBJ1-2	12	-	TGTGCCACCGGAGACAGGGTGGAAGGCTACACCTTC	CATGDRVEGYTF
-	TRBV7-8	TRBJ1-1	15	-	TGTGCCAGCAGCTTAGTCGAGGGTTTGGACACTGAAGCTTTCTTT	CASSLVEGLDTEAFF
-	TRBV5-1	TRBJ2-2	14	-	TGCGCCAGCACCCCTACTACGAGAGGCGGGGAGCTGTTTTTT	CASTPTTRGGELFF
TRBD1	TRBV10-3	TRBJ2-7	15	-	TGTGCCATCAGCAGCCGACAGGGGGACTCCTACGAGCAGTACTTC	CAISSRQGDSYEQYF
-	TRBV5-1	TRBJ2-7	15	-	TGCGCCAGCAGCTTGGCCGCCGGTCTCTCGGGCTTCCCGTACTTC	CASSLAAGLSGFPYF
-	TRBV10-2	TRBJ1-5	13	-	TGCGCCAGCGCACAGGGTTTCAATCAGCCCCAGCATTTT	CASAQGFNQPQHF